The 8 T cell receptor beta chains listed next were all sequenced from one sample in a study of T cell clones after liver transplantation. Produced via immunoSEQ multiplex PCR; TCRdb's table is partial and in-frame only. The sample lists about 120,000 clones; 90% were seen once. This specimen consisted of CD4+ T cells from blood, obtained 12 months after liver transplant. These TCRs come from a human patient who received a liver transplant. A share of the T cells may be of graft donor origin.

The rearrangement links TRBV19 to TRBJ2-3; a possible D gene is TRBD2 (7 bases). Trimming left V 5 bases short and J 4 bases short, with 16 bases between. CDR3 size: 15 residues. CDR1 is LNHDA, CDR2 SQIVND, per germline (reference sequence). The CDR3 nucleotides are TGTGCCAGTAGTGAGCGGAGGGGGGGCGCAGATACGCAGTATTTT. Its translation: CASSERRGGADTQYF.

This rearrangement joins TRBV5-1 to TRBJ2-5, with D perhaps matching TRBD1 or TRBD2 (6 bases each). Germline lookup yields CDR1 SGHRS and CDR2 YFSETQ. V was shortened by 1 base and J by 5 bases, with 18 bases between the two germline ends. This CDR3 spans 16 amino acids. The CDR3 region has the DNA TGCGCCAGCAGCTTGACATTTTCCGGGGGCTCGGAGACCCAGTACTTC. It specifies CASSLTFSGGSETQYF.

This clone was counted once. The gene calls are TRBV28 and TRBJ2-7; 7 bases are a match to TRBD1. This CDR3 region has 13 residues. V dropped 5 bases and J dropped 5; count of bases not matched to a gene: 6. Germline-derived CDR1 and CDR2 are MDHEN and SYDVKM. Here the CDR3 reads CASSIDRVHEQYF. The DNA for the CDR3 is TGTGCCAGCAGTATCGACAGGGTCCACGAGCAGTACTTC.

This clone is a singleton in its sample. The chain links TRBV15 to TRBJ2-1, with D hard to call. The CDR3 spans 13 residues. Germline CDR1 and CDR2: LNHNV and YYDKDF (reference sequence). The ends were cut back, 0 bases at V and 12 bases at J, with 12 bases in the middle. This CDR3 is CATSRDPYFGQFF. The DNA for the CDR3 is TGTGCCACCAGCAGAGATCCGTATTTTGGGCAGTTCTTC.

The V call is TRBV29-1, the J call TRBJ1-4; TRBD1 matches 7 bases. Germline V gene lookup returns CDR1 SQVTM and CDR2 ANQGSEA. The CDR3 covers 12 residues. The junction had 3 bases not matched to a gene; V was cut back by 6 bases and J by 5 bases. CDR3 coding DNA: TGCAGCGTGACAGGGCTCAATGAAAAACTGTTTTTT. Its translation: CSVTGLNEKLFF.

The gene calls are TRBV5-6 and TRBJ1-3; 8 nucleotides line up with TRBD1. This CDR3 has 14 amino acids. Germline V lookup: CDR1 SGHDT, CDR2 YYEEEE. The J segment lost 2 bases and the V segment lost 6 bases, leaving 4 bases of the junction unmatched. CDR3 in DNA: TGTGCCAGCATCCAACAGGGGGCTGGAAACACCATATATTTT. It codes for CASIQQGAGNTIYF.

This rearrangement joins TRBV11-3 to TRBJ2-5; no clear D. The CDR3 covers 13 residues. Germline V gives CDR1 SGHNT, CDR2 YENEEA. Between the trimmed V and J ends, which lost 1 base and 4 bases, there was a span of 7 bases. As DNA, the CDR3 is TGTGCCAGCAGCTTAGGGGCAGCAGAGACCCAGTACTTC. Translated: CASSLGAAETQYF.

In its sample, this clone was seen once. The chain's CDR3 is CASSYPTSVANTEAFF. The CDR3 nucleotides read TGTGCCAGCAGTTATCCGACTTCCGTCGCGAACACTGAAGCTTTCTTT. This chain joins TRBV6-5 and TRBJ1-1; D gene uncertain. Germline V gene data show CDR1 as MNHEY and CDR2 as SVGAGI. The V gene lost 3 bases and the J gene lost 1 base, with 15 bases spanning the gap. There are 16 residues in the CDR3.